This is a list of T cell receptor beta chains from one sample in a study of identical twins. TCRdb re-analysed the 5' RACE reads in MiXCR, keeping a single row per CDR3 protein. This sample has approximately 230,000 distinct CDR3 sequences, with over 13% found just once. Sequencing used memory (CD45RO+) T cells sorted from blood. The receptors originated from a woman younger than 35 in good health. The CDR3 runs from the conserved cysteine through the conserved F or W. A D gene is named only where the DNA matches it firmly. Clone size is shown for a subset of rows, as once, few, many or a class of expanded clone.

D	size	V	J	length	CDR3	DNA
TRBD2	-	TRBV12-3/TRBV12-4	TRBJ2-7	11	CASSPGRGEYF	TGTGCCAGCAGTCCCGGCCGGGGGGAGTACTTC
-	medium-sized	TRBV12-3/TRBV12-4	TRBJ2-7	11	CASSRGYEQYF	TGTGCCAGCAGCAGGGGCTACGAGCAGTACTTC
TRBD2	-	TRBV18	TRBJ2-2	15	CASSPRSGKTGELFF	TGTGCCAGCTCACCCCGGAGCGGGAAAACCGGGGAGCTGTTTTTT
-	-	TRBV6-5	TRBJ2-2	16	CASSYSWRTDTGELFF	TGTGCCAGCAGTTACTCGTGGCGGACAGACACCGGGGAGCTGTTTTTT
TRBD2	few	TRBV20-1	TRBJ2-2	16	CSARDGTSGKEGELFF	TGCAGTGCTAGAGACGGGACTAGCGGGAAGGAAGGGGAGCTGTTTTTT
TRBD2	few	TRBV12-3/TRBV12-4	TRBJ2-5	15	CASSSSGGALETQYF	TGTGCCAGCAGCTCCAGCGGGGGGGCCCTGGAGACCCAGTACTTC
-	-	TRBV5-1	TRBJ2-2	15	CASNWTPEVPGELFF	TGCGCCAGCAACTGGACGCCCGAGGTTCCCGGGGAGCTGTTTTTT
TRBD2	few	TRBV4-2	TRBJ2-3	19	CASSQAFGTSGGAGDTQYF	TGTGCCAGCAGCCAGGCCTTCGGGACTAGCGGGGGGGCCGGGGATACGCAGTATTTT
-	-	TRBV6-4	TRBJ2-1	16	CASSVSSVRGYNEQFF	TGTGCCAGCAGTGTTTCTAGCGTTCGTGGGTACAATGAGCAGTTCTTC
-	few	TRBV7-8	TRBJ2-3	15	CASSARGPSTDTQYF	TGTGCCAGCAGCGCCCGGGGCCCTTCCACAGATACGCAGTATTTT
TRBD1	few	TRBV19	TRBJ2-1	13	CASTTDRGNEQFF	TGTGCCAGTACTACGGACAGGGGCAATGAGCAGTTCTTC
-	medium-sized	TRBV4-3	TRBJ2-5	16	CASSQDLPGTQETQYF	TGCGCCAGCAGCCAAGATCTGCCCGGGACCCAAGAGACCCAGTACTTC
-	many	TRBV12-3/TRBV12-4	TRBJ1-1	11	CASRQRAEAFF	TGTGCCAGCAGGCAGCGCGCTGAAGCTTTCTTT
TRBD2	few	TRBV20-1	TRBJ2-7	14	CSATRAGPSYEQYF	TGCAGTGCTACTAGAGCGGGGCCTTCCTACGAGCAGTACTTC
-	once	TRBV6-5	TRBJ2-7	17	CASSSRSGRRGSYEQYF	TGTGCCAGCAGTTCCCGCTCGGGGCGCCGAGGCTCCTACGAGCAGTACTTC
-	few	TRBV5-1	TRBJ2-7	14	CASSLVVGSHEQYF	TGCGCCAGCAGCTTGGTTGTAGGGTCGCACGAGCAGTACTTC
TRBD2	-	TRBV7-2	TRBJ2-1	16	CASRRSGRRFDNEQFF	TGTGCCAGCAGACGAAGCGGGAGAAGGTTCGACAATGAGCAGTTCTTC
TRBD1	few	TRBV10-2	TRBJ2-7	13	CASRGDRGYEQYF	TGCGCCAGCAGAGGGGACAGGGGTTACGAGCAGTACTTC
TRBD2	-	TRBV20-1	TRBJ2-1	14	CSSRAGGPGNEQFF	TGCAGTTCCCGAGCGGGAGGGCCCGGGAATGAGCAGTTCTTC
-	few	TRBV20-1	TRBJ1-1	12	CSARFRDTEAFF	TGCAGTGCTAGGTTCAGGGACACTGAAGCTTTCTTT
-	-	TRBV7-2	TRBJ2-2	16	CASSLQSGRGTGELFF	TGTGCCAGCAGCTTACAATCCGGGAGAGGCACCGGGGAGCTGTTTTTT
-	-	TRBV6-6	TRBJ1-6	12	CACREKGSPLHF	TGTGCCTGCAGGGAAAAGGGCTCACCCCTCCACTTT
-	many	TRBV20-1	TRBJ1-3	13	CSASSGVGNTIYF	TGCAGTGCTAGTTCCGGGGTTGGAAACACCATATATTTT
-	-	TRBV12-3/TRBV12-4	TRBJ2-4	15	CASSLRGGGGNIQYF	TGTGCCAGCAGTCTCCGAGGAGGGGGGGGAAACATTCAGTACTTC
TRBD1	few	TRBV11-2	TRBJ1-1	14	CASSKDRANTEAFF	TGTGCCAGCAGCAAGGACAGGGCGAACACTGAAGCTTTCTTT
-	-	TRBV7-6	TRBJ2-3	14	CASSLAGRSDTQYF	TGTGCCAGCAGCTTAGCGGGCCGATCAGATACGCAGTATTTT
-	many	TRBV2	TRBJ2-3	14	CASSVTGRGDTQYF	TGTGCCAGCAGTGTTACCGGGAGAGGAGATACGCAGTATTTT
TRBD1	few	TRBV2	TRBJ2-7	15	CASSELAVGQGEQYF	TGTGCCAGCAGTGAACTGGCGGTAGGACAGGGGGAGCAGTACTTC
-	few	TRBV18	TRBJ1-3	16	CASSHPGAGYGNTIYF	TGTGCCAGCTCCCACCCCGGGGCTGGTTATGGAAACACCATATATTTT
TRBD1	many	TRBV5-1	TRBJ2-2	15	CASRLGQAHTGELFF	TGCGCCAGCAGACTGGGACAGGCCCACACCGGGGAGCTGTTTTTT
TRBD2	few	TRBV10-3	TRBJ2-3	15	CAISGGLAGADTQYF	TGTGCCATCAGTGGAGGACTAGCGGGAGCAGATACGCAGTATTTT
-	few	TRBV12-3/TRBV12-4	TRBJ1-1	16	CASSDPRRTLNTEAFF	TGTGCCAGCAGTGACCCGAGGAGGACTTTGAACACTGAAGCTTTCTTT
-	few	TRBV6-1	TRBJ2-7	15	CASSALARNPYEQYF	TGTGCCAGCAGTGCTCTAGCGCGCAACCCCTACGAGCAGTACTTC
TRBD1	-	TRBV6-2/TRBV6-3	TRBJ1-1	16	CASSPGQGKMNTEAFF	TGTGCCAGCAGTCCCGGACAGGGAAAAATGAACACTGAAGCTTTCTTT
TRBD2	-	TRBV6-5	TRBJ2-3	15	CASSWLAGSSDTQYF	TGTGCCAGCAGTTGGCTAGCGGGGAGCTCAGACACGCAGTATTTT
-	-	TRBV6-1	TRBJ2-1	13	CASSRQSNNEQFF	TGTGCCAGCAGTCGACAGTCTAACAATGAGCAGTTCTTC
-	-	TRBV10-2	TRBJ1-5	14	CASSAGISNQPQHF	TGCGCCAGCAGCGCCGGGATTAGCAATCAGCCCCAGCATTTT
-	many	TRBV11-2	TRBJ2-1	16	CASSIGLGGLYNEQFF	TGTGCCAGCAGCATAGGGCTCGGCGGCCTGTACAATGAGCAGTTCTTC
TRBD2	-	TRBV29-1	TRBJ2-1	16	CSVEQSSGASYNEQFF	TGCAGCGTTGAACAGTCTAGCGGGGCCTCCTACAATGAGCAGTTCTTC
-	-	TRBV5-1	TRBJ2-2	14	CASSLRAITGELFF	TGCGCCAGCAGCTTGAGGGCAATCACCGGGGAGCTGTTTTTT
-	many	TRBV12-3/TRBV12-4	TRBJ2-1	12	CASSSSNNEQFF	-
-	few	TRBV7-8	TRBJ1-3	12	CASSLYGNTIYF	TGTGCCAGCAGCTTATACGGCAACACCATATATTTT
-	-	TRBV10-3	TRBJ2-5	14	CAISSTGTQETQYF	TGTGCCATCAGCTCCACCGGTACTCAAGAGACCCAGTACTTC
-	-	TRBV20-1	TRBJ1-2	16	CSARVPPQKYYYGYTF	TGCAGTGCTAGAGTTCCCCCACAGAAGTATTACTATGGCTACACCTTC
-	many	TRBV20-1	TRBJ2-7	14	CSALTRVRDYEQYF	TGCAGTGCGCTTACGAGGGTGCGGGACTACGAGCAGTACTTC
TRBD1	few	TRBV29-1	TRBJ1-2	14	CSVESGGAFYGYTF	TGCAGCGTTGAATCAGGGGGCGCCTTCTATGGCTACACCTTC
-	-	TRBV20-1	TRBJ2-7	15	CSARSLAGFSYEQYF	TGCAGTGCTAGGAGTCTAGCCGGATTCTCCTACGAGCAGTACTTC
-	many	TRBV12-3/TRBV12-4	TRBJ1-1	12	CASSFSSTEAFF	TGTGCCAGCAGTTTCAGTTCCACTGAAGCTTTCTTT
-	medium-sized	TRBV15	TRBJ2-7	14	CATSGTPQAYEQYF	TGTGCCACCAGCGGGACACCTCAAGCCTACGAGCAGTACTTC
-	many	TRBV5-1	TRBJ2-7	13	CASSLDSTYEQYF	TGCGCCAGCAGCTTGGACTCGACCTACGAGCAGTACTTC
-	few	TRBV20-1	TRBJ2-3	10	CSARKDTQYF	TGCAGTGCTAGGAAAGATACGCAGTATTTT
TRBD1	few	TRBV9	TRBJ2-6	16	CASSSDRSSGANVLTF	TGTGCCAGCAGCTCGGACAGGTCGTCTGGGGCCAACGTCCTGACTTTC
TRBD2	-	TRBV20-1	TRBJ2-7	12	CSAGGLVKEQYF	TGCAGTGCTGGGGGACTAGTCAAAGAGCAGTACTTC
-	few	TRBV7-9	TRBJ2-6	17	CASSLARYSLGANVLTF	TGTGCCAGCAGCTTAGCCAGGTATTCGCTCGGGGCCAACGTCCTGACTTTC
TRBD2	-	TRBV9	TRBJ2-3	16	CASSVGNAGDTDTQYF	TGTGCCAGCAGCGTAGGTAATGCGGGGGACACAGATACGCAGTATTTT